This T cell receptor (beta chain) was observed in a study of vaccination and CD4 T cells after COVID-19 (dated by TCRdb to between 2021 and 2024). Regarding the study in general: Convalescent patients had a positive SARS-CoV-2 result on nasal swab PCR, and of these patients, several had mild disease and one had severe disease. The convalescent cohort included six males and four females, with two Hispanic individuals, seven Caucasians, two Asians and one multiracial person. Participants received two doses of either the Pfizer-BioNTech BNT162b2 vaccine (n=8) or the Moderna mRNA-1273 vaccine (n=2). Post-COVID blood samples were collected from convalescent patients a median of approximately 93 days after diagnosis, with a range of about 35 to 170 days. Post-vaccine blood samples were obtained a median of approximately 74 days after the second vaccine dose, with a range of roughly 13 to 250 days. For stimulating the cultures, overlapping spike peptide pools were used, derived from SARS-CoV-2 as well as from the common cold coronaviruses HCoV-NL63, HCoV-OC43 and HCoV-229E. In control cultures, a CEFX viral epitope pool was used as positive control, an HIV-1 Nef peptide pool was used as negative control, or no peptide was added. In ten to eleven COVID-19 convalescent patients and a few infection-naive healthy vaccine recipients, researchers compared the spike-specific CD4+ TCR repertoire from before mRNA vaccination with the repertoire from after. Overall study results and their limits: In convalescent patients, nearly all vaccine-specific clones (304 of 307) were found to be mono-reactive for SARS-CoV-2 spike rather than cross-reactive with common cold coronaviruses. Although the median number of SARS-CoV-2-reactive clonotypes went up from roughly 20 after infection to around 40 after vaccination, the increase was not significant. In convalescent patients, a median roughly 83% of post-vaccine SARS-CoV-2-reactive clones were detected only after vaccination, and vaccine-specific priming was suggested by this finding. The number of convalescent patients in the study was relatively small, and the study did not examine early timepoints following natural infection.

The treatment or condition label, as the study defines it: roughly ten-day PBMC culture with coronavirus spike peptide pools or control peptides (ViraFEST assay). To expand antigen-specific T cells with peptide pools and then pick out the expanded clonotypes through TCR sequencing, the study relied on the ViraFEST assay. The convalescent patients' positive SARS-CoV-2 PCR tests fell between March and December 2020, which was before the Alpha, Beta and Delta variants emerged in the United States. Each well held two million PBMCs cultured with about 9.8 ug/ml peptide pools in IMDM containing approximately 5% human AB serum and roughly 10 IU/ml IL-2. On days 3 and 7, half of the culture medium was replaced with fresh IL-2-containing medium. Once the cells had been in culture for 9 to 10 days, the EasySep CD4+ T cell isolation kit was used to isolate CD4+ T cells by negative selection. PBMCs were separated from whole blood using Ficoll-Paque Plus gradient centrifugation and then either used fresh or cryopreserved at -140C. Culture conditions were generally each tested in triplicate wells.

In regard to this clonotype: The specificity of this receptor is unknown. No much larger clone is present one base from it, and per-base qualities are unavailable.

The library was built by means of PCR. TCR sequencing of DNA from cultured CD4+ T cells used the Oncomine TCR Beta short-read assay at the Johns Hopkins FTIC core. Genomic DNA was extracted from the cultured CD4+ T cells with the QIAamp micro DNA kit. The Oncomine TCR Beta libraries from cultured CD4+ T cells were pooled using unique dual indexes and then sequenced on an Illumina iSeq 100. The authors' pipeline ran thus. Non-productive sequences were filtered out, and CDR3s that did not start with C, did not end with F or W, or were shorter than 7 amino acids were discarded. The MANAFEST web application was used to identify antigen-specific clonotypes by comparing peptide-stimulated wells against reference wells and other culture wells. An FDR below 0.05, an odds ratio above 5, and a productive frequency above 0.1% in at least two of three replicate wells were required for clones to be considered positive. A clonotype was classed as cross-reactive if the clonotype showed significant expansion both in SARS-CoV-2 spike wells and in at least one common cold coronavirus spike condition. Levenshtein distances (stringdist) and unrooted phylogenetic trees (ape) in R version 3.6.1 were used to assess CDR3 homology. Starting from the raw public reads, TCRdb applied fastp trimming at Q25, assembled clones with MiXCR and retained in-frame beta chains. Each entry merges the rows of one CDR3 protein and shows their most common DNA and genes. V and J calls and clone size were set by TCRdb, not the authors. The table for this sample lists approximately 18,000 distinct CDR3 sequences; roughly 56% of them were counted only once. Jointly, the top ten make up 15% to 20% of the sample.

From its cysteine to its phenylalanine, the CDR3 spans 12 amino acids. The only DNA kept is the CDR3, 36 bases in frame from the first base. V is trimmed back by 2 bases and J by 6 bases, and the junction contains 0 bases that no gene match accounts for. Based on the germline V gene, the CDR1 and CDR2 sequences are MNHEY and SVGAGI. The sequence derives from a human donor who had recovered from COVID-19. Source material: CD4+ T cells from blood, cultured in vitro. Recombination joined TRBV6-5 with TRBJ1-1; TRBD1 lines up with 7 middle nucleotides. The CDR3 region reads CASSYDRAEAFF. The DNA reads TGTGCCAGCAGTTACGACAGGGCTGAAGCTTTCTTT.